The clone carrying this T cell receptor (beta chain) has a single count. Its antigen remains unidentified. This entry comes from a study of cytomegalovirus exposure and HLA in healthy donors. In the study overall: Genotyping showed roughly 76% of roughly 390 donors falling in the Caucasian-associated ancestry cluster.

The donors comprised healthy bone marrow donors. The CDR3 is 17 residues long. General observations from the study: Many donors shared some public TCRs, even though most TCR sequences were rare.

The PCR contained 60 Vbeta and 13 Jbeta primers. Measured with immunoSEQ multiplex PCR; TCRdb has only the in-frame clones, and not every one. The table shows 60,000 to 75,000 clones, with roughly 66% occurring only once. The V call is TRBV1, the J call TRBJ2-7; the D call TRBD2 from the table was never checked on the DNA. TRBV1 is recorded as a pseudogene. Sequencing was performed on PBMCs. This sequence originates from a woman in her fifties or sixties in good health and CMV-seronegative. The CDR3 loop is CTSSQENSGMGSYEQYF. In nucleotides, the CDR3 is TGCACCAGCAGCCAAGAAAATAGCGGGATGGGGTCCTACGAGCAGTACTTC.